This T cell receptor (beta chain) was sequenced during a study of blood T cells in healthy people across ages. Germline CDR1 and CDR2: SNHLY and FYNNEI. Trimming removed 8 bases from V and 5 bases from J, with 13 bases in between. The CDR3 is 14 amino acids. With a J-beta primer mix and a sample-barcoded 5' primer, a second PCR ran about 7 to 12 cycles. TCRdb recomputed calls from the 5' RACE reads with MiXCR, one row per CDR3 protein. The table includes some 550,000 distinct CDR3 sequences, around 48% detected once. The specimen sequenced was blood. This clonotype was obtained from an elderly man in good health. This chain links TRBV2 with TRBJ1-6, with D tentatively TRBD1 (6 bases). CDR3: CASSLGADNSPLHF. DNA for the CDR3: TGTGCCAGCTCCCTGGGGGCGGATAATTCACCCCTCCACTTT.